This T cell receptor beta chain was sequenced for a study of blood T cell repertoires in COVID-19. At the level of the study: Samples taken during acute and convalescent COVID-19 were collected in the United States, Italy and Spain.

Per the authors' pipeline: The assay estimated nucleated cells by amplifying reference gene primers. Here immunoSEQ multiplex PCR was the method, and the copy in TCRdb shows in-frame clones only, minus some. V and J calls and clone size are as listed in that table; D and trimming were resolved from the DNA. The table shows about 75,000 clones, with 79% occurring only once. This CDR3 has 14 amino acids. The germline gives CDR1 SNHLY, CDR2 FYNNEI. V was trimmed by 3 bases and J by 5 bases, leaving 13 bases between them. Sample: peripheral blood. The chain employs TRBV2 and TRBJ1-2; no firm D call. This TCR derives from a woman of 80 years or more with active or convalescent COVID-19. The DNA for the CDR3 is TGTGCCAGCAGTGAGGGTGAGGTCTGGTATGGCTACACCTTC. Amino acids: CASSEGEVWYGYTF.